The 26 T cell receptor beta chains reported below all come from one sample, sequenced in a study of blood T cell repertoires in COVID-19. Using immunoSEQ multiplex PCR, the repertoire was profiled, and TCRdb retains in-frame clones only, with some absent. The data contain roughly 190,000 clones, 70% to 90% of them singletons. The sample comprised peripheral blood. Every receptor here comes from a man aged 55-75 years with active or convalescent COVID-19.

The chain carries TRBV7-3 and TRBJ1-4; 9 bases are shared with TRBD1. The germline gives CDR1 SGHTA, CDR2 FQGTGA. The V gene end was trimmed by 5 bases and the J gene end by 8 bases; junction bases not matched to a gene: 6. This CDR3 is 14 amino acids long. CDR3 protein: CASSEQGAGEKLFF. CDR3 nucleotides: TGTGCCAGCAGCGAACAGGGGGCTGGGGAAAAACTGTTTTTT.

The chain is built from TRBV9 and TRBJ1-2, with a weak D call TRBD1 (5 bases). V lost 0 bases and J 7 bases, leaving 7 bases between the germline ends. Germline CDR1 and CDR2: SGDLS and YYNGEE. The CDR3 runs to 12 residues. The CDR3 protein is CASSVGGGGYTF. CDR3 DNA sequence: TGTGCCAGCAGCGTAGGGGGCGGTGGCTACACCTTC.

In its sample, this clone was seen many times. The rearrangement joins TRBV7-3 to TRBJ1-4; D is perhaps TRBD1 (6 bases). Germline CDR1 is SGHTA and CDR2 is FQGTGA. Trimming pared 4 bases from V and 7 bases from J, leaving 22 bases between. This CDR3 spans 17 amino acids. The CDR3, as DNA: TGTGCCAGCAGCTCCACCTCTGCATGGGGGCTGAGTGAAAAACTGTTTTTT. It is translated as CASSSTSAWGLSEKLFF.

The V gene is TRBV18, the J gene TRBJ2-3, with TRBD2 identical over 8 bases. The V and J ends lost 4 bases and 5 bases, in that order; junction bases with no gene match: 11. The CDR3 totals 16 residues. The germline V gene encodes CDR1 KGHSH and CDR2 LQKENI. CDR3 region: CASSLRSGGRIDTQYF. CDR3 sequence (DNA): TGTGCCAGCTCACTCCGGTCGGGGGGGCGGATAGATACGCAGTATTTT.

The chain has TRBV10-3 and TRBJ1-1, with 7 nucleotides matching TRBD1. This CDR3 contains 13 residues. In germline, CDR1 is ENHRY, CDR2 SYGVKD. V shed 10 bases, J shed 0 bases, and the junction held 5 bases outside the gene matches. The DNA of the CDR3 is TGTGCCACTGGGACAGAATTGAACACTGAAGCTTTCTTT. Protein: CATGTELNTEAFF.

The V gene is TRBV6-2 or TRBV6-3, the J gene TRBJ1-2, with 7 bases matching TRBD1. Germline values: CDR1 MNHEY, CDR2 SVGEGT. With V trimmed by 4 bases and J by 4 bases, 6 bases remained unmatched. The length of the CDR3 is 14 residues. As DNA, the CDR3 is TGTGCCAGCAGTTTAGGACAGGCTTTCTATGGCTACACCTTC. The encoded protein is CASSLGQAFYGYTF.

The chain links TRBV30 to TRBJ1-5; a possible D gene is TRBD1 (6 bases). The CDR3 is 14 amino acids. Germline CDR1 GTSNPN, CDR2 SVGIG (reference sequence). V lost 3 bases, J lost 5 bases, and 14 bases lay in between. CDR3 coding DNA: TGTGCCTGGAGCGGGGGGGGGCTCCATCAGCCCCAGCATTTT. Encoded protein: CAWSGGGLHQPQHF.

V gene TRBV29-1 combines with J gene TRBJ1-1; no definite D call. Trimming took 0 bases from V and 7 from J, leaving 6 bases between them. Per germline, CDR1 SQVTM and CDR2 ANQGSEA. The CDR3 totals 11 residues. The CDR3 here is CSVEDSGEAFF. The CDR3 nucleotides are TGCAGCGTTGAAGATAGCGGTGAAGCTTTCTTT.

This clone was picked up a small number of times. The V and J genes are TRBV2 and TRBJ1-2; a possible D gene is TRBD1 (6 bases). The CDR3 is 14 residues long. Trimming took off 1 base at V and 3 bases at J, with 9 bases between the two ends. The germline CDR1 and CDR2 sequences are SNHLY and FYNNEI. Here the CDR3 reads CASSEGQAYYGYTF. The CDR3 region has the DNA TGTGCCAGCAGTGAAGGACAGGCCTACTATGGCTACACCTTC.

The chain links TRBV6-5 to TRBJ1-2; 8 nucleotides agree with TRBD1. Looked up from germline, CDR1 is MNHEY and CDR2 is SVGAGI. The CDR3 is 14 amino acids. V dropped 6 bases and J dropped 8; count of bases not matched to a gene: 11. CDR3 in DNA: TGTGCCAGCAGGGGGGATGACAGGGGAGACGGCTACACCTTC. This encodes CASRGDDRGDGYTF.

The chain combines TRBV4-1 with TRBJ2-1; D call uncertain. CDR1 MGHRA and CDR2 YSYEKL come from the germline V gene. V shed 3 bases and J shed 6 bases, with 9 bases lying between them. This CDR3 is 13 amino acids long. The CDR3 loop reads CASSHEVFNEQFF. The CDR3 DNA reads TGCGCCAGCAGCCACGAGGTCTTCAATGAGCAGTTCTTC.

The rearrangement links TRBV19 to TRBJ1-4; the match to TRBD1 covers 7 bases. V lost 8 bases and J lost 2; bases outside the gene matches: 8. CDR3 size: 15 residues. The V gene's germline CDR1 is LNHDA and CDR2 SQIVND (reference sequence). The CDR3 protein is CASRSAGQTNEKLFF. CDR3 sequence (DNA): TGTGCCAGTCGTTCGGCGGGACAGACTAATGAAAAACTGTTTTTT.

The genes are TRBV10-1 and TRBJ2-2; D possibly corresponds to TRBD2 (6 bases). Germline V gives CDR1 WNHNN, CDR2 SYGVQD (reference sequence). V lost 3 bases and J 4 bases, leaving 9 bases between the germline ends. The length of the CDR3 is 14 residues. This CDR3 reads CASSDGGGTGELFF. In nucleotides, the CDR3 is TGCGCCAGCAGTGACGGGGGTGGCACCGGGGAGCTGTTTTTT.

The table lists this clone with a few counts. J is TRBJ2-7 and V is TRBV19; possible D gene TRBD2, 6 bases. The CDR3 is made up of 11 amino acids. V dropped 9 bases and J dropped 4 bases, with 10 bases sitting between them. Per germline, CDR1 LNHDA and CDR2 SQIVND (reference sequence). The CDR3: CASGGGYEQYF. Written as DNA, the CDR3 is TGTGCCAGCGGGGGAGGTTACGAGCAGTACTTC. The full variable domain, rest sourced from reference TRBV19 and TRBJ2-7, is DGGITQSPKYLFRKEGQNVTLSCEQNLNHDAMYWYRQDPGQGLRLIYYSQIVNDFQKGDIAEGYSVSREKKESFPLTVTSAQKNPTAFYLCASGGGYEQYFGPGTRLTVT.

The V call is TRBV5-6, the J call TRBJ1-1; D unresolved. The CDR3 contains 13 residues. The germline V gene has CDR1 SGHDT and CDR2 YYEEEE. Deletions cut 2 bases from V and 11 bases from J, with 16 bases between. CDR3 amino acids: CASSFTERAAAFF. The CDR3 bases are TGTGCCAGCAGCTTTACAGAGAGGGCTGCCGCTTTCTTT.

The V and J genes are TRBV6-5 and TRBJ2-7; 9 bases align to TRBD1. The J segment lost 0 bases and the V segment lost 5 bases, leaving 5 bases of the junction unmatched. The CDR3 extends over 15 amino acids. Germline CDR1 and CDR2: MNHEY and SVGAGI. The CDR3 region is CASSKQDRGSYEQYF. The CDR3 DNA reads TGTGCCAGCAGTAAACAGGACAGGGGCTCCTACGAGCAGTACTTC.

This chain links TRBV24-1 with TRBJ2-5; D gene unclear. This CDR3 spans 15 amino acids. Germline loops: CDR1 KGHDR, CDR2 SFDVKD. Trimming left V 2 bases short and J 1 base short, with 10 bases between. In DNA, the CDR3 is TGTGCCACCAGTGATTCTGGTGAGTTCCAAGAGACCCAGTACTTC. Translation: CATSDSGEFQETQYF.

The chain has TRBV10-3 and TRBJ2-3; 13 bases agree with TRBD2. Per the germline V gene, CDR1 is ENHRY and CDR2 is SYGVKD. Trimming at V came to 10 bases and at J to 0 bases, leaving 7 bases not matched to a gene. The CDR3 covers 16 residues. DNA of the CDR3: TGTGCCACTACTAGCGGGGGGGCCTCTAGCACAGATACGCAGTATTTT. The encoded protein is CATTSGGASSTDTQYF.

This chain connects TRBV4-1 to TRBJ2-3, with 7 nucleotides matching TRBD2. The CDR3 is 17 residues long. Germline trimming cut 1 base from V and 0 bases from J; bases unmatched to any gene: 7. Germline V lookup: CDR1 MGHRA, CDR2 YSYEKL. The CDR3 DNA reads TGCGCCAGCAGCCAAGGCCCACTGCGGGGGAGCACAGATACGCAGTATTTT. Translation gives CASSQGPLRGSTDTQYF.

This chain joins TRBV5-1 and TRBJ1-4; 11 bases are a match to TRBD1. The V gene end was trimmed by 4 bases and the J gene end by 14 bases; junction bases not matched to a gene: 7. The germline V gene has CDR1 SGHRS and CDR2 YFSETQ. The CDR3 length is 13 residues. This CDR3 reads CASSPDRGLRLFF. The CDR3 DNA is TGCGCCAGCAGCCCGGACAGGGGGCTAAGGCTGTTTTTT. Combining the CDR3 with reference TRBV5-1 and TRBJ1-4 gives the whole variable domain KAGVTQTPRYLIKTRGQQVTLSCSPISGHRSVSWYQQTPGQGLQFLFEYFSETQRNKGNFPGRFSGRQFSNSRSEMNVSTLELGDSALYLCASSPDRGLRLFFGSGTQLSVL.

The gene calls are TRBV9 and TRBJ1-2; 8 bases map to TRBD1. The CDR3 consists of 14 residues. Per the germline V gene, CDR1 is SGDLS and CDR2 is YYNGEE. With V trimmed by 2 bases and J by 4 bases, 4 bases remained unmatched. CDR3 sequence: CASSVGQGTYGYTF. CDR3 DNA: TGTGCCAGCAGCGTTGGACAGGGAACCTATGGCTACACCTTC.

This chain connects TRBV29-1 to TRBJ1-1, with no clear D. The CDR3 loop spans 12 amino acids. The germline gives CDR1 SQVTM, CDR2 ANQGSEA. V gave up 4 bases and J gave up 1 base, with 7 bases separating them. The DNA for the CDR3 is TGCAGCGTTGTGTCCGGGAACACTGAAGCTTTCTTT. It translates to CSVVSGNTEAFF.

The chain has TRBV5-1 and TRBJ1-5; 7 nucleotides match TRBD1. The germline V gene has CDR1 SGHRS and CDR2 YFSETQ. V lost 4 bases to trimming and J lost 5 bases; unmatched junction nucleotides: 6. This CDR3 spans 14 amino acids. The chain's CDR3 is CASSETGDDQPQHF. In nucleotides, the CDR3 is TGCGCCAGCAGCGAAACAGGGGATGATCAGCCCCAGCATTTT. The variable domain in full, completed from reference TRBV5-1 and TRBJ1-5, reads KAGVTQTPRYLIKTRGQQVTLSCSPISGHRSVSWYQQTPGQGLQFLFEYFSETQRNKGNFPGRFSGRQFSNSRSEMNVSTLELGDSALYLCASSETGDDQPQHFGDGTRLSIL.

The gene calls are TRBV29-1 and TRBJ2-7, with 8 bases fitting TRBD2. CDR1 and CDR2 (germline): SQVTM, ANQGSEA. The length of the CDR3 is 14 residues. V dropped 1 base and J dropped 3; count of bases not matched to a gene: 5. The CDR3 DNA reads as TGCAGCGTTGAAGGCCGTGCGGGGGGCTACGAGCAGTACTTC. Encoded protein: CSVEGRAGGYEQYF.

Regarding this clone: Compared with germline, one end of the junction differs, possibly owing to a read error. Written as DNA, the CDR3 is TGTGCCTGCAGGGGTGGTGGGAGCTCTGGAAACACCATATATTTT. This gives the protein CACRGGGSSGNTIYF. This chain links TRBV6-5 with TRBJ1-3; a possible D gene is TRBD1 (6 bases). Germline V gives CDR1 MNHEY, CDR2 SVGAGI. The CDR3 is 15 amino acids.

This clone appeared a single time. V gene TRBV5-6 combines with J gene TRBJ2-7, with TRBD1 matching over 9 bases. The CDR3 sequence is 12 residues long. The V segment lost 3 bases and the J segment 6 bases; nucleotides outside the gene matches: 1. Per the germline V gene, CDR1 is SGHDT and CDR2 is YYEEEE. CDR3 bases: TGTGCCAGCAGCTCGGACAGGGGCGAGCAGTACTTC. Translating it yields CASSSDRGEQYF.